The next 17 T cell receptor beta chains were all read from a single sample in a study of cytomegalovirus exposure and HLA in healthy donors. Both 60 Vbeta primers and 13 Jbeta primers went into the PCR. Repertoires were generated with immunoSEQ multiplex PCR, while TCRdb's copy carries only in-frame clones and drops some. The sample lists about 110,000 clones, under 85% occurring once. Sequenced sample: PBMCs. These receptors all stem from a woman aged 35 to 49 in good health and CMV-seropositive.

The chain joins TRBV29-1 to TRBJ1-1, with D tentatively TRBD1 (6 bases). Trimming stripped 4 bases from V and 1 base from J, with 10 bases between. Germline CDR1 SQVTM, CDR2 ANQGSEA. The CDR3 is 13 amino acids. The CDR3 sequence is CSVGTAPNTEAFF. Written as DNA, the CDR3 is TGCAGCGTTGGGACAGCTCCGAACACTGAAGCTTTCTTT.

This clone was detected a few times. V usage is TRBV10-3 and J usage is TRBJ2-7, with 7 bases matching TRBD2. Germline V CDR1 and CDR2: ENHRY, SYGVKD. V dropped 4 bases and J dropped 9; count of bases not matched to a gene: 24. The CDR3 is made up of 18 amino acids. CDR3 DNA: TGTGCCATCAGTGCTCGAGTAGGGATGACGGGACTACGAGTATGGCAGTACTTC. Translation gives CAISARVGMTGLRVWQYF.

CDR3 protein: CASSAGGTERKTQYF. As DNA, the CDR3 is TGTGCCAGCAGTGCAGGGGGTACGGAGAGGAAGACCCAGTACTTC. The chain recombines TRBV25-1 with TRBJ2-5; 7 positions agree with TRBD1. CDR3 size: 15 residues. The V and J ends lost 4 bases and 6 bases, in that order; junction bases with no gene match: 11. CDR1 MGHDK and CDR2 SYGVNS come from the germline V gene.

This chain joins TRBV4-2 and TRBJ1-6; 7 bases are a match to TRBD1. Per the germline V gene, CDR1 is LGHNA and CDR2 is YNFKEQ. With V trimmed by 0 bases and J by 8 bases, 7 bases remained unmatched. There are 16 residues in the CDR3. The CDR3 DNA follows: TGTGCCAGCAGCCAAGATCTCGACAGGGTATATTCACCCCTCCACTTT. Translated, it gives CASSQDLDRVYSPLHF.

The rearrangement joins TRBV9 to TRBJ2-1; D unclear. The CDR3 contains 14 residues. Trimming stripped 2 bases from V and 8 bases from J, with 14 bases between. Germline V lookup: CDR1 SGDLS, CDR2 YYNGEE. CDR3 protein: CASSVQAVPHEQFF. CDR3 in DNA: TGTGCCAGCAGCGTGCAGGCCGTACCACATGAGCAGTTCTTC.

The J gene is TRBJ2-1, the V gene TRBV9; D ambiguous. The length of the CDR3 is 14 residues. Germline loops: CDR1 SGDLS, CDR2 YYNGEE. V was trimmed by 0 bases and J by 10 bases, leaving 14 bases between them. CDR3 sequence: CASSVGRRPVEQFF. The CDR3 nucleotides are TGTGCCAGCAGCGTAGGCCGCAGGCCTGTCGAGCAGTTCTTC.

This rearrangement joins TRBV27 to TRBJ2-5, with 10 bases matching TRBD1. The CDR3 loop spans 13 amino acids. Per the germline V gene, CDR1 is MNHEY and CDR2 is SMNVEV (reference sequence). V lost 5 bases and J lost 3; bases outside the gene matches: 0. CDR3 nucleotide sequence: TGTGCCAGCAGTGGGACAGGGGAAGAGACCCAGTACTTC. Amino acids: CASSGTGEETQYF.

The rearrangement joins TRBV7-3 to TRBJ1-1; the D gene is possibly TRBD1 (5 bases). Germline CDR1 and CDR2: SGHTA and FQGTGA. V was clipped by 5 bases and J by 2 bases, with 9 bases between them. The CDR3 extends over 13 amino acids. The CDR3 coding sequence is TGTGCCAGCAGCATCGACAGCAACACTGAAGCTTTCTTT. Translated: CASSIDSNTEAFF.

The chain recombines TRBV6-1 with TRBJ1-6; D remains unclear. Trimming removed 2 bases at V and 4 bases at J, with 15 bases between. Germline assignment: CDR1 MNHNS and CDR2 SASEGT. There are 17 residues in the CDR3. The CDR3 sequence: CASSEIAASAYNSPLHF. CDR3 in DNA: TGTGCCAGCAGTGAAATCGCGGCAAGCGCGTATAATTCACCCCTCCACTTT.

The CDR3 region has the DNA TGCGCCAGCAGCCAAGCGGGCAGGGGGACAGATACGCAGTATTTT. Encoded protein: CASSQAGRGTDTQYF. This chain uses TRBV4-3 with TRBJ2-3, with TRBD1 matching 7 bases. This CDR3 has 15 amino acids. V shed 1 base, J shed 3 bases, and the junction held 4 bases outside the gene matches. Germline CDR1 LGHNA, CDR2 YSLEER.

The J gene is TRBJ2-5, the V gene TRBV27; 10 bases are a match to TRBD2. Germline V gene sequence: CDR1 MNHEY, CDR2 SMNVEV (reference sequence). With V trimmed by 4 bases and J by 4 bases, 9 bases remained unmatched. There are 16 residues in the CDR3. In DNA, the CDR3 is TGTGCCAGCAGTTCCCTCCTAGCGGGGGCGGGAGAGACCCAGTACTTC. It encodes CASSSLLAGAGETQYF.

The CDR3 bases are TGTGCCAGCAGTTTAGCGACAGGGGGCGATTATGGCTACACCTTC. As protein: CASSLATGGDYGYTF. The V and J genes are TRBV28 and TRBJ1-2; 10 bases match TRBD1. Germline CDR1 and CDR2: MDHEN and SYDVKM. V gave up 2 bases and J gave up 5 bases; unmatched junction bases: 5. The CDR3 totals 15 residues.

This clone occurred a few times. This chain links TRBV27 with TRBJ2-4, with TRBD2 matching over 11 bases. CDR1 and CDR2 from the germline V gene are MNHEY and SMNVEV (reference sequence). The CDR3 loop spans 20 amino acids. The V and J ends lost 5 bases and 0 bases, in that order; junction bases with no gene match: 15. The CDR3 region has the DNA TGTGCCAGCAGTCAAACCCCGGGGTTAGCGGGAGGGCTAGCCAAAAACATTCAGTACTTC. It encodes CASSQTPGLAGGLAKNIQYF.

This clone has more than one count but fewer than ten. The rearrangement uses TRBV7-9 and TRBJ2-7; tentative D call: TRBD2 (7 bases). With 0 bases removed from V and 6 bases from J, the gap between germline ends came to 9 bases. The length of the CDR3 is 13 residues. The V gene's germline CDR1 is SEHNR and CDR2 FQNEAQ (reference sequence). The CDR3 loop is CASSLAGGREQYF. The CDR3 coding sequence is TGTGCCAGCAGCTTAGCGGGGGGGCGCGAGCAGTACTTC. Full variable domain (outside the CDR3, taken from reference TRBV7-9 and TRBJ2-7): DTGVSQNPRHKITKRGQNVTFRCDPISEHNRLYWYRQTLGQGPEFLTYFQNEAQLEKSRLLSDRFSAERPKGSFSTLEIQRTEQGDSAMYLCASSLAGGREQYFGPGTRLTVT.

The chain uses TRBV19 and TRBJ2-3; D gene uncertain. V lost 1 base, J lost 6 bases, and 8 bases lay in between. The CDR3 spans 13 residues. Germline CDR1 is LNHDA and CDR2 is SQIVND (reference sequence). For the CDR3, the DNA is TGTGCCAGTAGTATAGCCGGGTCGGATACGCAGTATTTT. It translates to CASSIAGSDTQYF. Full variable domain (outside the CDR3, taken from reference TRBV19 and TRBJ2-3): DGGITQSPKYLFRKEGQNVTLSCEQNLNHDAMYWYRQDPGQGLRLIYYSQIVNDFQKGDIAEGYSVSREKKESFPLTVTSAQKNPTAFYLCASSIAGSDTQYFGPGTRLTVL.

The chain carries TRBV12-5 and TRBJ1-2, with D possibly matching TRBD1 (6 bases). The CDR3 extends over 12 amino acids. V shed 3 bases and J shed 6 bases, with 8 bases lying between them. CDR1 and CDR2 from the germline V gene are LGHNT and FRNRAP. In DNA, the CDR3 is TGTGCTAGTGGTTTTGGGACAAATGGCTACACCTTC. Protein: CASGFGTNGYTF.

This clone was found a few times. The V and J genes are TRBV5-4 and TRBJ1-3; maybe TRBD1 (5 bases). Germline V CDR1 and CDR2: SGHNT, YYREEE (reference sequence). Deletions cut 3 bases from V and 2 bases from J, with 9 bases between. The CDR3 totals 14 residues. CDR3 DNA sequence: TGTGCCAGCAGCTCGCAGGGAACTGGAAACACCATATATTTT. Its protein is CASSSQGTGNTIYF.